This T cell receptor (beta chain) was profiled in a study of CD8 T cells in Susac syndrome. The overall study: Patients with Susac syndrome who were sequenced included more than 5 with active disease and fewer than 10 in remission. Study-level findings and limits: The authors found around 17 Susac-specific public clones in total CD8+ repertoires and five or six in CD8+ TEMRA repertoires.

This clonotype appeared a single time. Its antigen is not known. V lost 5 bases, J lost 5 bases, and 7 bases lay in between. Germline CDR1 is SGHVS and CDR2 is FNYEAQ. The CDR3 spans 12 residues. Reverse transcription of about 0.5 to 1 ug RNA was carried out with random hexamers. TCRdb analysed the immunoSEQ multiplex PCR reads with MiXCR anew, one entry per CDR3 protein. The table has more than 65,000 distinct CDR3 sequences, roughly 94% seen once. The rearrangement joins TRBV7-6 to TRBJ2-1, with D unclear. The sequencing sample was made of CD8+ T cells from PBMCs. This sequence was found in a human donor with Susac syndrome. The CDR3 DNA reads as TGTGCCAGCAGCCAATTCAACAATGAGCAGTTCTTC. It is translated as CASSQFNNEQFF. The full variable domain, completed using reference TRBV7-6 and TRBJ2-1, is GAGVSQSPRYKVTKRGQDVALRCDPISGHVSLYWYRQALGQGPEFLTYFNYEAQQDKSGLPNDRFSAERPEGSISTLTIQRTEQRDSAMYRCASSQFNNEQFFGPGTRLTVL.